Presented here are 14 T cell receptor beta chains from one specimen sequenced in a study of T cells in Graves' hyperthyroidism and ophthalmopathy. Amplified TCR beta CDR3 regions came from RNA transcripts. Carried out on the TCR CDR3, a first-round RT-PCR used the HTBI primer set. MiXCR, applied by TCRdb to the multiplex PCR reads, yields one record per CDR3 protein. The data show 500,000 to 650,000 distinct CDR3 sequences, with roughly 17% seen just once and around 17% held by the top ten. Sequenced input: blood. These receptors all come from a woman under 30 with Graves' ophthalmopathy.

In this sample, this clonotype turned up a few times. The chain combines TRBV4-3 with TRBJ2-4; D remains unclear. V was cut by 3 bases and J by 3 bases, with 9 bases left in between. Germline V CDR1 and CDR2: LGHNA, YSLEER. This CDR3 comprises 14 residues. CDR3 DNA sequence: TGCGCCAGCAGCCAGGCGGACCTCAAAAACATTCAGTACTTC. Amino acids: CASSQADLKNIQYF.

This clonotype was counted ten times or more. This chain uses TRBV7-9 with TRBJ1-2; D is unresolved. The germline V gene has CDR1 SEHNR and CDR2 FQNEAQ (reference sequence). Trimming removed 3 bases from V and 3 bases from J, with 14 bases in between. This CDR3 is built from 15 residues. This chain's CDR3 is CASSFPLFTDYGYTF. The CDR3 DNA follows: TGTGCCAGCAGCTTCCCCCTCTTCACTGACTATGGCTACACCTTC.

This clonotype was detected many times. This chain joins TRBV20-1 and TRBJ1-2; 7 bases are shared with TRBD1. The CDR3 length is 11 residues. V dropped 6 bases and J dropped 3; count of bases not matched to a gene: 1. CDR1 is DFQATT, CDR2 SNEGSKA, per germline (reference sequence). DNA of the CDR3: TGCAGTGCCCAGGGGGACTATGGCTACACCTTC. It yields the protein CSAQGDYGYTF.

This clonotype occurred many times. This rearrangement joins TRBV3-1 to TRBJ2-7; no clear D gene. The CDR3 contains 15 residues. Germline lookup yields CDR1 LGHDT and CDR2 YNNKEL (reference sequence). Trimming shortened V by 5 bases and J by 1 base, and 15 bases separated the two germline ends. CDR3 in DNA: TGTGCCAGCAGCAAAGGCTCTGACGCGTCCTACGAGCAGTACTTC. As protein: CASSKGSDASYEQYF.

This clonotype was found a few times. This chain joins TRBV15 and TRBJ1-6; 8 bases map to TRBD1. The CDR3 runs 16 residues. CDR1 is LNHNV, CDR2 YYDKDF, per germline (reference sequence). Trimming removed 5 bases from V and 11 bases from J; junction bases left unmatched: 14. CDR3 in DNA: TGTGCCACCAGCGGAGGACAGGGAATCGGTTATGCACCCCTCCACTTT. Protein product: CATSGGQGIGYAPLHF.

In this sample, this clonotype turned up many times. V and J are TRBV7-2 and TRBJ2-7, with a weak D call TRBD1 (5 bases). The ends were cut back, 1 base at V and 5 bases at J, with 15 bases in the middle. The CDR3 has 15 amino acids. Germline CDR1 is SGHTA and CDR2 is FQGNSA. CDR3 sequence: CASSLGAGNGDEQYF. The CDR3 DNA is TGTGCCAGCAGCTTAGGAGCAGGGAATGGGGACGAGCAGTACTTC.

V usage is TRBV3-1 and J usage is TRBJ2-5; 10 bases are a match to TRBD2. The CDR3 length is 15 residues. After removal of 4 bases from V and 5 bases from J, the junction contained 7 bases not matched to a gene. Germline V lookup: CDR1 LGHDT, CDR2 YNNKEL (reference sequence). CDR3 bases: TGTGCCAGCAGCCTTGATAGCGGGAGGCCGGAGACCCAGTACTTC. Translated: CASSLDSGRPETQYF.

V is TRBV4-2 and J is TRBJ1-4; D gene unclear. The CDR3 spans 15 residues. Deletions cut 0 bases from V and 4 bases from J, with 9 bases between. Germline CDR1 and CDR2: LGHNA and YNFKEQ. The CDR3 sequence: CASSQDPGINEKLFF. The CDR3 nucleotides are TGTGCCAGCAGCCAAGATCCGGGAATTAATGAAAAACTGTTTTTT.

This clonotype was counted a few times. The gene calls are TRBV5-1 and TRBJ1-6; D unclear. The CDR3 is 15 amino acids. The V end was cut by 0 bases, the J end by 7 bases, with 11 bases between. CDR1 is SGHRS and CDR2 is YFSETQ in the germline V gene. The CDR3 DNA sequence: TGCGCCAGCAGCTTGGAGTCAGGAGCGAATTCACCCCTCCACTTT. Amino acid sequence: CASSLESGANSPLHF. The complete variable domain, with remaining parts taken from reference TRBV5-1 and TRBJ1-6, reads KAGVTQTPRYLIKTRGQQVTLSCSPISGHRSVSWYQQTPGQGLQFLFEYFSETQRNKGNFPGRFSGRQFSNSRSEMNVSTLELGDSALYLCASSLESGANSPLHFGNGTRLTVT.

The rearrangement links TRBV20-1 to TRBJ1-2, with 9 bases aligning to TRBD1. The V gene's germline CDR1 is DFQATT and CDR2 SNEGSKA (reference sequence). V was pared by 6 bases and J by 5 bases, with 7 bases of the junction left unmatched. CDR3 size: 13 residues. This chain's CDR3 is CSAPGTGWYGYTF. CDR3 coding DNA: TGCAGTGCCCCCGGGACAGGGTGGTATGGCTACACCTTC.

The CDR3 protein is CAGASYSNQPQHF. The CDR3 nucleotides are TGTGCCGGAGCGAGTTATAGCAATCAGCCCCAGCATTTT. The rearrangement links TRBV6-5 to TRBJ1-5; D gene uncertain. Germline V gene data show CDR1 as MNHEY and CDR2 as SVGAGI. CDR3 size: 13 residues. Trimming removed 11 bases from V and 0 bases from J, with 11 bases in between.

The chain carries TRBV10-3 and TRBJ1-4, with D unclear. Trimming shortened V by 3 bases and J by 10 bases, and 15 bases separated the two germline ends. In germline, CDR1 is ENHRY, CDR2 SYGVKD. There are 14 residues in the CDR3. This CDR3 reads CAISDGNIPGKLFF. The CDR3 bases are TGTGCCATCAGTGATGGGAATATCCCAGGAAAACTGTTTTTT.

The V gene is TRBV5-5, the J gene TRBJ2-7; D unclear. CDR1 and CDR2 from the germline V gene are SGHKS and YYEKEE (reference sequence). The CDR3 is 16 amino acids. Trimming pared 0 bases from V and 0 bases from J, leaving 13 bases between. The CDR3 DNA is TGTGCCAGCAGCTTGGGCGGAAGCATGAGCTCCTACGAGCAGTACTTC. It is translated as CASSLGGSMSSYEQYF.

In its sample, this clonotype was seen a few times. V and J are TRBV7-9 and TRBJ1-2, with TRBD1 identical over 7 bases. In germline, CDR1 is SEHNR, CDR2 FQNEAQ (reference sequence). The length of the CDR3 is 14 residues. V was clipped by 1 base and J by 7 bases; unmatched bases: 6. CDR3 protein: CASSLETGRSGYTF. Written as DNA, the CDR3 is TGTGCCAGCAGCTTAGAGACAGGGCGGAGTGGCTACACCTTC.